These 26 T cell receptor beta chains share one sample of origin, sequenced in a study of beta chain features in type 1 diabetes. Study outcomes and limitations: Across all four CD4+ subsets, people with type 1 diabetes showed modestly shorter TCRB CDR3s.

These TCRs' antigens remain unknown. Reverse transcription of all isolated RNA meant that expressed TCRB transcripts were sequenced. The method was immunoSEQ multiplex PCR; TCRdb's version includes in-frame clones alone and lacks a portion of them. The sample includes about 650,000 clones, roughly 12% of them seen just once. Source material: naive CD4+ T cells from blood. The receptor source for this set is a man aged 25 to 40 with type 1 diabetes.

The chain employs TRBV7-9 and TRBJ1-6, with D unclear. V lost 8 bases and J 5 bases, leaving 13 bases between the germline ends. The CDR3 length is 14 residues. The V gene's germline CDR1 is SEHNR and CDR2 FQNEAQ (reference sequence). For the CDR3, the DNA is TGTGCCAGCGGGGTGTTCCAAGATAATTCACCCCTCCACTTT. Protein product: CASGVFQDNSPLHF. The variable domain in full, with the rest retrieved from reference TRBV7-9 and TRBJ1-6, is DTGVSQNPRHKITKRGQNVTFRCDPISEHNRLYWYRQTLGQGPEFLTYFQNEAQLEKSRLLSDRFSAERPKGSFSTLEIQRTEQGDSAMYLCASGVFQDNSPLHFGNGTRLTVT.

In this sample, this clone turned up a few times. This sequence joins TRBV19 and TRBJ2-5; D ambiguous. Trimming removed 3 bases at V and 2 bases at J, with 7 bases between. In germline, CDR1 is LNHDA, CDR2 SQIVND (reference sequence). This CDR3 has 13 amino acids. The CDR3 is CASSIQGQETQYF. Written as DNA, the CDR3 is TGTGCCAGTAGTATTCAAGGGCAAGAGACCCAGTACTTC.

In DNA form, the CDR3 reads TGTGCCAGCAGTGAATCCAATGAGCAGTTCTTC. Its translation is CASSESNEQFF. V is TRBV25-1 and J is TRBJ2-1, with D unresolved. Germline CDR1 MGHDK, CDR2 SYGVNS. Trimming pared 1 base from V and 6 bases from J, leaving 1 base between. The CDR3 extends over 11 amino acids.

J is TRBJ2-2 and V is TRBV5-1; tentative D call: TRBD1 (5 bases). The CDR3 sequence is 15 residues long. The germline gives CDR1 SGHRS, CDR2 YFSETQ. Trimming stripped 0 bases from V and 3 bases from J, with 9 bases between. The CDR3 reads CASSLVETDTGELFF. As DNA, the CDR3 is TGCGCCAGCAGCTTGGTAGAGACAGACACCGGGGAGCTGTTTTTT.

This clone was counted between two and nine times. CDR3: CSVQDISQPQHF. The CDR3 DNA reads TGCAGCGTCCAAGACATCTCTCAGCCCCAGCATTTT. The chain joins TRBV29-1 to TRBJ1-5; D is undetermined. Germline CDR1 SQVTM, CDR2 ANQGSEA. The ends were cut back, 6 bases at V and 6 bases at J, with 12 bases in the middle. The CDR3 runs 12 residues.

V is TRBV5-1 and J is TRBJ1-6; D uncertain. Per the germline V gene, CDR1 is SGHRS and CDR2 is YFSETQ. The CDR3 covers 14 residues. V lost 0 bases to trimming and J lost 7 bases, with 8 bases between them. DNA for the CDR3: TGCGCCAGCAGCTTGGGCCAGGAGAATTCACCCCTCCACTTT. Protein product: CASSLGQENSPLHF. The whole variable domain, remainder taken from reference TRBV5-1 and TRBJ1-6, is KAGVTQTPRYLIKTRGQQVTLSCSPISGHRSVSWYQQTPGQGLQFLFEYFSETQRNKGNFPGRFSGRQFSNSRSEMNVSTLELGDSALYLCASSLGQENSPLHFGNGTRLTVT.

V and J are TRBV11-2 and TRBJ2-7, with D possibly TRBD2 on 6 matching bases. V lost 0 bases and J lost 2, with 11 bases in between. This CDR3 comprises 15 residues. The germline V gene has CDR1 SGHAT and CDR2 FQNNGV. The CDR3 sequence: CASSLETGRAYEQYF. In DNA form, the CDR3 reads TGTGCCAGCAGCTTAGAAACCGGGAGAGCCTACGAGCAGTACTTC.

In this sample, this clone turned up a few times. V gene TRBV12-5 combines with J gene TRBJ2-2; 7 positions agree with TRBD2. CDR1 is LGHNT, CDR2 FRNRAP, per germline. V shed 10 bases, J shed 1 base, and the junction held 9 bases outside the gene matches. The CDR3 spans 15 residues. This CDR3 is CATSFGGKNTGELFF. CDR3 sequence (DNA): TGTGCTACTTCTTTCGGGGGGAAGAACACCGGGGAGCTGTTTTTT.

The sample holds a few counts of this clone. The J gene is TRBJ1-2, the V gene TRBV28; the D is unclear. Germline CDR1 is MDHEN and CDR2 is SYDVKM. With 5 bases removed from V and 0 bases from J, the gap between germline ends came to 16 bases. The CDR3 runs to 16 residues. Here the CDR3 DNA reads TGTGCCAGCAGTCGCTTGGCAGGCCCGCCTAACTATGGCTACACCTTC. Encoded protein: CASSRLAGPPNYGYTF.

This rearrangement joins TRBV10-3 to TRBJ2-7; 8 nucleotides agree with TRBD1. The CDR3 is made up of 18 amino acids. The trim removed 0 bases at V and 1 base at J, leaving 11 bases unmatched. Germline-derived CDR1 and CDR2 are ENHRY and SYGVKD. The CDR3 sequence: CAISESPGQEILSYEQYF. The CDR3 DNA follows: TGTGCCATCAGTGAGTCGCCGGGACAGGAAATTTTATCCTACGAGCAGTACTTC.

This clone has a handful of counts. V and J are TRBV4-2 and TRBJ2-5; TRBD2 matches at 14 bases. With V trimmed by 0 bases and J by 5 bases, 2 bases remained unmatched. Germline V gives CDR1 LGHNA, CDR2 YNFKEQ. This CDR3 comprises 16 residues. Here the CDR3 reads CASSQEGLAGGETQYF. The CDR3 nucleotides read TGTGCCAGCAGCCAAGAAGGACTAGCGGGGGGTGAGACCCAGTACTTC.

This clone was observed a few times. The chain is built from TRBV23-1 and TRBJ2-7; D call uncertain. TRBV23-1 is placed among ORFs of uncertain function. Trimming took off 0 bases at V and 2 bases at J, with 14 bases between the two ends. The length of the CDR3 is 16 residues. CDR3 region: CASSQSSLLGTYEQYF. The CDR3 nucleotides are TGCGCCAGCAGTCAATCGTCTCTACTGGGTACCTACGAGCAGTACTTC.

In its sample, this clone was seen a few times. CDR3 protein: CASSLALGVQETQYF. CDR3 sequence (DNA): TGTGCCAGCAGCCTCGCTCTTGGGGTCCAAGAGACCCAGTACTTC. The rearrangement links TRBV9 to TRBJ2-5; D uncertain. The CDR3 runs 15 residues. V lost 4 bases and J 1 base, leaving 14 bases between the germline ends. Germline lookup yields CDR1 SGDLS and CDR2 YYNGEE.

The rearrangement links TRBV5-1 to TRBJ2-5; tentatively, D is TRBD2 (5 bases). V was pared by 0 bases and J by 4 bases, with 10 bases between. This CDR3 region has 14 residues. Germline V gene data show CDR1 as SGHRS and CDR2 as YFSETQ. DNA for the CDR3: TGCGCCAGCAGCTTGGGTAGAGGGTCAGAGACCCAGTACTTC. Its translation: CASSLGRGSETQYF.

The CDR3 DNA follows: TGCAGTCTGGGTATAGCCGAGCAGTACTTC. Translating it yields CSLGIAEQYF. The chain uses TRBV20-1 and TRBJ2-7; no firm D call. This CDR3 is 10 amino acids long. In germline, CDR1 is DFQATT, CDR2 SNEGSKA (reference sequence). V was trimmed by 8 bases and J by 6 bases, leaving 11 bases between them.

The rearrangement joins TRBV6-5 to TRBJ2-1, with TRBD2 matching 9 bases. Germline CDR1 reads MNHEY; CDR2 reads SVGAGI. With 2 bases clipped from V and 5 bases from J, the junction kept 1 base outside the gene matches. The CDR3 contains 14 residues. In DNA, the CDR3 is TGTGCCAGCAGTTACGAGCGGGGGGACAATGAGCAGTTCTTC. It yields the protein CASSYERGDNEQFF.

The chain recombines TRBV28 with TRBJ2-1; TRBD2 aligns across 12 bases. The CDR3 spans 16 residues. Germline V lookup: CDR1 MDHEN, CDR2 SYDVKM. V lost 4 bases to trimming and J lost 7 bases; unmatched junction nucleotides: 8. In nucleotides, the CDR3 is TGTGCCAGCAGTTCCTTGACTAGCGGGGGAAGGAATGAGCAGTTCTTC. Protein: CASSSLTSGGRNEQFF.

Remarks on this clone: This CDR3 is also generated by other DNA sequences in the sample. The V gene is TRBV5-1, the J gene TRBJ2-1; 7 bases map to TRBD1. The ends lost 0 bases at V and 8 bases at J; junction bases unmatched: 5. CDR1 is SGHRS and CDR2 is YFSETQ in the germline V gene. The CDR3 spans 14 residues. The DNA of the CDR3 is TGCGCCAGCAGCTTGGCCGGGCAGGGGGATGAGCAGTTCTTC. This codes for CASSLAGQGDEQFF.

V is TRBV19 and J is TRBJ2-6, with D hard to call. CDR1 and CDR2 (germline): LNHDA, SQIVND (reference sequence). There are 17 residues in the CDR3. Trimming removed 7 bases from V and 0 bases from J, with 16 bases in between. The CDR3 here is CASTPLDRSSGANVLTF. CDR3 nucleotide sequence: TGTGCCAGTACCCCTTTGGACCGTAGCTCTGGGGCCAACGTCCTGACTTTC.

This clone was detected a few times. The chain joins TRBV28 to TRBJ2-6; D unclear. The germline gives CDR1 MDHEN, CDR2 SYDVKM. The V gene lost 2 bases and the J gene lost 0 bases, with 8 bases spanning the gap. The CDR3 extends over 16 amino acids. CDR3 region: CASSLPKGSGANVLTF. The CDR3 coding sequence is TGTGCCAGCAGTTTACCCAAGGGCTCTGGGGCCAACGTCCTGACTTTC.

This clone was found a few times. The CDR3 nucleotides read TGTGCCAGCAGCGCGACAGGGGAAGCCAAAAACATTCAGTACTTC. It specifies CASSATGEAKNIQYF. The chain uses TRBV9 and TRBJ2-4, with 8 bases aligning to TRBD1. Germline values: CDR1 SGDLS, CDR2 YYNGEE. The J segment lost 0 bases and the V segment lost 3 bases, leaving 2 bases of the junction unmatched. The CDR3 consists of 15 residues.

The rearrangement links TRBV6-5 to TRBJ2-1; D is perhaps TRBD1 (6 bases). In germline, CDR1 is MNHEY, CDR2 SVGAGI. The CDR3 has 15 amino acids. V lost 2 bases, J lost 4 bases, and 12 bases lay in between. CDR3 loop: CASSYAGQPYNEQFF. CDR3 bases: TGTGCCAGCAGTTACGCAGGACAGCCTTACAATGAGCAGTTCTTC.

This clone has only a few counts. The rearrangement uses TRBV29-1 and TRBJ1-2; D might be TRBD1 (6 bases). CDR1 and CDR2 from the germline V gene are SQVTM and ANQGSEA. CDR3 length: 14 residues. Between the trimmed V and J ends, which lost 8 bases and 2 bases, there was a span of 18 bases. The CDR3 bases are TGCAGCTTTCAGGGGCCCCAAGCAAACTATGGCTACACCTTC. Translated: CSFQGPQANYGYTF. The variable domain in full, completed from reference TRBV29-1 and TRBJ1-2, reads SAVISQKPSRDICQRGTSLTIQCQVDSQVTMMFWYRQQPGQSLTLIATANQGSEATYESGFVIDKFPISRPNLTFSTLTVSNMSPEDSSIYLCSFQGPQANYGYTFGSGTRLTVV.

This clone turned up a few times. The V call is TRBV6-5, the J call TRBJ1-6, with a weak D call TRBD1 (5 bases). This CDR3 region has 15 residues. The germline CDR1 and CDR2 sequences are MNHEY and SVGAGI. V was clipped by 6 bases and J by 10 bases, with 19 bases between them. The CDR3 coding sequence is TGTGCCAGCAGCCGTCTGTGGGGGGTGAAGTCACCCCTCCACTTT. Translation: CASSRLWGVKSPLHF.

This clone was observed a few times. The genes are TRBV19 and TRBJ1-5; D possibly corresponds to TRBD1 (5 bases). V was trimmed by 4 bases and J by 11 bases, leaving 12 bases between them. The CDR3 spans 12 residues. Per the germline V gene, CDR1 is LNHDA and CDR2 is SQIVND (reference sequence). CDR3 in amino acids: CASSTSRGAQHF. CDR3 DNA: TGTGCCAGTAGTACGTCGCGGGGCGCCCAGCATTTT.

This clone has a handful of counts. This chain joins TRBV2 and TRBJ2-2; possible D gene TRBD2, 6 bases. The V and J ends lost 4 bases and 1 base respectively, with 13 bases between them. The CDR3 length is 16 residues. The germline CDR1 and CDR2 sequences are SNHLY and FYNNEI. The CDR3 loop is CASSAGSPKNTGELFF. CDR3 bases: TGTGCCAGCAGTGCCGGGAGTCCGAAGAACACCGGGGAGCTGTTTTTT.